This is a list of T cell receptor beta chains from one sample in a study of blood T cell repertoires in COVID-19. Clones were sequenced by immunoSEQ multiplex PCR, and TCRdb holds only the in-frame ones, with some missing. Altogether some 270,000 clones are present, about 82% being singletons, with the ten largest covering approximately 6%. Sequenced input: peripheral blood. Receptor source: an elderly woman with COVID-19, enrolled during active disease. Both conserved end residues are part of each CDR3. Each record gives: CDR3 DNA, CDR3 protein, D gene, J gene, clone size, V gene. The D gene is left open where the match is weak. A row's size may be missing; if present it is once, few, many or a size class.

TGTGCCAGTAGTATATCTTTGTGGCTTCACAATGAGCAGTTCTTC CASSISLWLHNEQFF NA TRBJ2-1 NA TRBV19
TGTGCCAGCAGCTACGTCGACAAGAACACTGAAGCTTTCTTT CASSYVDKNTEAFF NA TRBJ1-1 NA TRBV7-6
TGTGCCAGCAGCCCTGTAGGACAGTCGAACACCGGGGAGCTGTTTTTT CASSPVGQSNTGELFF NA TRBJ2-2 NA TRBV3-1/TRBV3-2
TGTGCCAGCTCACCCCGGGAAGGGAATAGCAATCAGCCCCAGCATTTT CASSPREGNSNQPQHF NA TRBJ1-5 NA TRBV18
TGTGCCAGCAGGTCAACAGGGGGTCCCAATCAGCCCCAGCATTTT CASRSTGGPNQPQHF TRBD1 TRBJ1-5 NA TRBV6-5
TGTGCCAGCAGCTCCTGGACTAGCGGGGGAGTTGAGCAGTTCTTC CASSSWTSGGVEQFF TRBD2 TRBJ2-1 NA TRBV7-2
TGTGTGGGGTACGGGGGGCCCCCGGAAGGCTACACCTTC CVGYGGPPEGYTF NA TRBJ1-2 once TRBV15
TGTGCCAGTAGTATCCAGGACAGGGGATCTCGTGGCTACACCTTC CASSIQDRGSRGYTF TRBD1 TRBJ1-2 NA TRBV19
TGTGCCAGCAGCTTGACAGGGCTTAATGAAAAACTGTTTTTT CASSLTGLNEKLFF NA TRBJ1-4 NA TRBV5-5
TGTGCCAGCAGTTTACTCGACAGGGGAGGAAACACCATATATTTT CASSLLDRGGNTIYF TRBD1 TRBJ1-3 few TRBV28
TGTGCCAGCAGTTACCCCAGATCACCCCTCCACTTT CASSYPRSPLHF NA TRBJ1-6 NA TRBV6-5
TGTGCCAGCAGCTTAGATCAGGGTGGCACTAATGAAAAACTGTTTTTT CASSLDQGGTNEKLFF NA TRBJ1-4 NA TRBV11-2
TGTGCCAGCAGCGCCGGGGGTAGCTCCTACAATGAGCAGTTCTTC CASSAGGSSYNEQFF NA TRBJ2-1 NA TRBV9
TGTGCCAGCTCACCAACCAGGGAGGGAAACATTCAGTACTTC CASSPTREGNIQYF TRBD2 TRBJ2-4 NA TRBV18
TGTGCCAGCAGTGAAAAGACAGCGAGGACTGAAGCTTTCTTT CASSEKTARTEAFF NA TRBJ1-1 NA TRBV2
TGTGCCAGCAGTCCCTTGCGGGGGGCGGGCAATGAGCAGTTCTTC CASSPLRGAGNEQFF TRBD2 TRBJ2-1 NA TRBV28
TGTGCCAGCAGCCCGGGGGGAGATACGCAGTATTTT CASSPGGDTQYF TRBD2 TRBJ2-3 once TRBV7-9
TGTGCCAGCAGAGAACAGGGGGAAGGCGGGGAGCTGTTTTTT CASREQGEGGELFF TRBD1 TRBJ2-2 NA TRBV7-2
TGCAGCGTTGAAGAGGGTCTACAGACTTTCTTT CSVEEGLQTFF NA TRBJ1-1 NA TRBV29-1
TGTGCCAGCAGCCACCAAGGGGGCGCGGAGACCCAGTACTTC CASSHQGGAETQYF TRBD1 TRBJ2-5 NA TRBV3-1/TRBV3-2